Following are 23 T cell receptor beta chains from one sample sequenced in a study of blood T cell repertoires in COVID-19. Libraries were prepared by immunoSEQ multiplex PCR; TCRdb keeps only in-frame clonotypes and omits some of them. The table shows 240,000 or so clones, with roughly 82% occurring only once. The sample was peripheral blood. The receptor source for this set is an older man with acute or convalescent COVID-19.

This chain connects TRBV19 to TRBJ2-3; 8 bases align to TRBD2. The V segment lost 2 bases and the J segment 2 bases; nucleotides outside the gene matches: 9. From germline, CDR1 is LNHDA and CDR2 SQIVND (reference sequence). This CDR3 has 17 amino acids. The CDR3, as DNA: TGTGCCAGTAGTATAAAGGCTAGCGGGTCGTTCACAGATACGCAGTATTTT. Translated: CASSIKASGSFTDTQYF.

The CDR3 DNA reads TGTGCCAGTAGTCAACTACAGGGGTCCTACAATGAGCAGTTCTTC. Encoded protein: CASSQLQGSYNEQFF. J is TRBJ2-1 and V is TRBV19, with 7 nucleotides matching TRBD1. The length of the CDR3 is 15 residues. The germline V gene encodes CDR1 LNHDA and CDR2 SQIVND (reference sequence). The V gene end was trimmed by 5 bases and the J gene end by 1 base; junction bases not matched to a gene: 5.

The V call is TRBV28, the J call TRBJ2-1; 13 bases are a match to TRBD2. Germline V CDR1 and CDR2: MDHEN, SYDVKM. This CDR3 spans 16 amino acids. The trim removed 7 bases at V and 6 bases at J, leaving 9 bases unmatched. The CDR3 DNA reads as TGTGCCAGCACTGACGCGGGACTAGCGGGACTCAATGAGCAGTTCTTC. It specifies CASTDAGLAGLNEQFF.

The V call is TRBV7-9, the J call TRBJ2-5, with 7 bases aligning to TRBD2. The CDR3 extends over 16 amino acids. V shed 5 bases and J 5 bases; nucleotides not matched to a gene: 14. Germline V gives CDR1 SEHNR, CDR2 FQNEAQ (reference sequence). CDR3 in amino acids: CASSPVRGGGAETQYF. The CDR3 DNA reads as TGTGCCAGCAGCCCCGTCCGAGGCGGGGGTGCGGAGACCCAGTACTTC. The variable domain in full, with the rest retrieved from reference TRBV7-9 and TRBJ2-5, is DTGVSQNPRHKITKRGQNVTFRCDPISEHNRLYWYRQTLGQGPEFLTYFQNEAQLEKSRLLSDRFSAERPKGSFSTLEIQRTEQGDSAMYLCASSPVRGGGAETQYFGPGTRLLVL.

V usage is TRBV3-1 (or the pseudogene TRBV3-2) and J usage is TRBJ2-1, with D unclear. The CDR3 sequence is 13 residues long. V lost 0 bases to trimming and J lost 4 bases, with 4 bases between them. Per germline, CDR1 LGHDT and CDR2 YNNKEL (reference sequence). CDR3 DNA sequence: TGTGCCAGCAGCCAAGATCGTTACAATGAGCAGTTCTTC. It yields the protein CASSQDRYNEQFF.

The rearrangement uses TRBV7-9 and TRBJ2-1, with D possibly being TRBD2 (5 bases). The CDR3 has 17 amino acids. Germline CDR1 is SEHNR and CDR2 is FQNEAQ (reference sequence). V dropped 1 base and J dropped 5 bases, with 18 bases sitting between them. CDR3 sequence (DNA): TGTGCCAGCAGCTTAGGGGGTTTGGCGGGTCGGCACAATGAGCAGTTCTTC. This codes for CASSLGGLAGRHNEQFF.

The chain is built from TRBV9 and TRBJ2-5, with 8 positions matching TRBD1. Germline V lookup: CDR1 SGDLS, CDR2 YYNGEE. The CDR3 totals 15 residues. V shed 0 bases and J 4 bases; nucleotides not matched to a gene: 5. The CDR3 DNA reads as TGTGCCAGCAGCGTAGAGATGACAGGGGCAGAGACCCAGTACTTC. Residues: CASSVEMTGAETQYF.

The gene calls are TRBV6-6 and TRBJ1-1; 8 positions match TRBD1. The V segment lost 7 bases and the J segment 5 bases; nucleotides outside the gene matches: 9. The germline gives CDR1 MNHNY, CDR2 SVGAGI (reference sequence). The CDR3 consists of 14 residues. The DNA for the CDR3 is TGTGCCAGCAAGTCAGACAGGGGTTTGACTGAAGCTTTCTTT. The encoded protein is CASKSDRGLTEAFF.

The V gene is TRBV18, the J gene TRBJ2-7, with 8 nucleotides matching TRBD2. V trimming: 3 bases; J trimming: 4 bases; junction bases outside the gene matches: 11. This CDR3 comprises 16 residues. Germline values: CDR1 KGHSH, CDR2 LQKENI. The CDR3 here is CASSPLAGSDLYEQYF. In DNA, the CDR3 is TGTGCCAGCTCACCCCTAGCGGGCAGCGATTTGTACGAGCAGTACTTC. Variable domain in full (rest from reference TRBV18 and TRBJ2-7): NAGVMQNPRHLVRRRGQEARLRCSPMKGHSHVYWYRQLPEEGLKFMVYLQKENIIDESGMPKERFSAEFPKEGPSILRIQQVVRGDSAAYFCASSPLAGSDLYEQYFGPGTRLTVT.

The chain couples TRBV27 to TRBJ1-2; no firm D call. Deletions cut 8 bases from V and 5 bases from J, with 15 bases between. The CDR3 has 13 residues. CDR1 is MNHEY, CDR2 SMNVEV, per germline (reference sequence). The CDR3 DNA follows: TGTGCCAGCTCAGATGGGCAATGGTATGGCTACACCTTC. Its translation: CASSDGQWYGYTF.

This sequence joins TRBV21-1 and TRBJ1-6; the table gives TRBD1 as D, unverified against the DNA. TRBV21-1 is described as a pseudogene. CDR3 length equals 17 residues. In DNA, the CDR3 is TGTGCCAGCAGCAAAGTTCGGGCAGGGGACGGTAATTCACCCCTCCACTTT. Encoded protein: CASSKVRAGDGNSPLHF.

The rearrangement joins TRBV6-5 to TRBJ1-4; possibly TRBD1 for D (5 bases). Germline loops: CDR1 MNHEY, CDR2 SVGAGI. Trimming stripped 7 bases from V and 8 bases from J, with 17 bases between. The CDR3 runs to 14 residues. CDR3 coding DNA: TGTGCCAGCACCGTAAACTGGGGCTCCGAAAAACTGTTTTTT. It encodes CASTVNWGSEKLFF.

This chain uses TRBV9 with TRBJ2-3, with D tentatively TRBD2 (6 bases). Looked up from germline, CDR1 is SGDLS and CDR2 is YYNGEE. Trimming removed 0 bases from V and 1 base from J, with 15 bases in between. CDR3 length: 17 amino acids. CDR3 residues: CASSVGLGRGGTDTQYF. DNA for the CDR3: TGTGCCAGCAGCGTAGGGCTTGGGCGGGGAGGCACAGATACGCAGTATTTT.

The CDR3 sequence is CASSLISGGLTDTQYF. The CDR3 DNA reads as TGTGCCAGCAGTTTGATTAGCGGGGGTCTCACAGATACGCAGTATTTT. V and J are TRBV28 and TRBJ2-3, with 9 positions matching TRBD2. V dropped 3 bases and J dropped 2; count of bases not matched to a gene: 6. The germline V gene encodes CDR1 MDHEN and CDR2 SYDVKM. The length of the CDR3 is 16 residues.

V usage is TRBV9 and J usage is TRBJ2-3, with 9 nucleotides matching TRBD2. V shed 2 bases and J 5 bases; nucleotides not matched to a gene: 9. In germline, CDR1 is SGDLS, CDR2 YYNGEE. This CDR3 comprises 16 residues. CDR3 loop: CASSVYSGSGRDTQYF. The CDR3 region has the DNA TGTGCCAGCAGCGTGTATAGCGGGAGCGGACGAGATACGCAGTATTTT. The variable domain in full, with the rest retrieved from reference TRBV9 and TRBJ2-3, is DSGVTQTPKHLITATGQRVTLRCSPRSGDLSVYWYQQSLDQGLQFLIQYYNGEERAKGNILERFSAQQFPDLHSELNLSSLELGDSALYFCASSVYSGSGRDTQYFGPGTRLTVL.

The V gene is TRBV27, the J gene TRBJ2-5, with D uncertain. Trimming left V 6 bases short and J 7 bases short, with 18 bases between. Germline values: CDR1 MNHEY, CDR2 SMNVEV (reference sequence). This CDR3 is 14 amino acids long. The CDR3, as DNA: TGTGCCAGCAGAACCCGACATTACGACGGGACCCAGTACTTC. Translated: CASRTRHYDGTQYF.

CDR3 coding DNA: TGCAGTGCTAGTGGATCTCAAGGGGCCCACACAGATACGCAGTATTTT. It translates to CSASGSQGAHTDTQYF. The rearrangement uses TRBV20-1 and TRBJ2-3; D possibly corresponds to TRBD1 (5 bases). The CDR3 has 16 residues. Germline V lookup: CDR1 DFQATT, CDR2 SNEGSKA (reference sequence). With 3 bases removed from V and 2 bases from J, the gap between germline ends came to 18 bases.

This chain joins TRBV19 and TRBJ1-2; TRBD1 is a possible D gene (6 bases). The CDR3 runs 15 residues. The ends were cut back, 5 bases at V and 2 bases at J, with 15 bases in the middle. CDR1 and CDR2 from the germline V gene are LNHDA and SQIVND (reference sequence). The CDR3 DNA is TGTGCCAGTAGTCCCAACAGGGTACTAAACTATGGCTACACCTTC. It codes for CASSPNRVLNYGYTF.

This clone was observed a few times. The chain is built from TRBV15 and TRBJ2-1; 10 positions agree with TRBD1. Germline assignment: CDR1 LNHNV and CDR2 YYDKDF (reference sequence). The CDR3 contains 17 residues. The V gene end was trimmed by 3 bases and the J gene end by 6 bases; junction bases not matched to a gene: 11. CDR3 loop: CATSSLTLGDRGNEQFF. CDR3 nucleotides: TGTGCCACCAGCAGCCTTACGCTTGGGGACAGGGGCAATGAGCAGTTCTTC.

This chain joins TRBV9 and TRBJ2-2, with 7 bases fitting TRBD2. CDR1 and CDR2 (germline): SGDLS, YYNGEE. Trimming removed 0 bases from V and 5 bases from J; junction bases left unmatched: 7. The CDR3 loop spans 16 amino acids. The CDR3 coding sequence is TGTGCCAGCAGCGTAGGGGGAGGGCCGAGAACCGGGGAGCTGTTTTTT. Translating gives CASSVGGGPRTGELFF.

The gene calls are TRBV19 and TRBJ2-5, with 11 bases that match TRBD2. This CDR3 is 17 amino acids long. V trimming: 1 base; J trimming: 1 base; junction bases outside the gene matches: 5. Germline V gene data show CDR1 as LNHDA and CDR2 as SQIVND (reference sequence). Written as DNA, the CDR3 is TGTGCCAGTAGTATAGGGCGACTAGCGGGGTCCCAAGAGACCCAGTACTTC. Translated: CASSIGRLAGSQETQYF.

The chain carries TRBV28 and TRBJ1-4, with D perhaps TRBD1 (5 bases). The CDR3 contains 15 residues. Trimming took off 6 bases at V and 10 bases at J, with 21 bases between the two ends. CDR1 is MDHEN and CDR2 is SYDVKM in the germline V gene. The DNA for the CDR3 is TGTGCCAGCAGCCGGGGGGGAGAACCAGTCGGAAAACTGTTTTTT. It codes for CASSRGGEPVGKLFF. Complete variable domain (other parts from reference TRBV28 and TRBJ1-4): DVKVTQSSRYLVKRTGEKVFLECVQDMDHENMFWYRQDPGLGLRLIYFSYDVKMKEKGDIPEGYSVSREKKERFSLILESASTNQTSMYLCASSRGGEPVGKLFFGSGTQLSVL.

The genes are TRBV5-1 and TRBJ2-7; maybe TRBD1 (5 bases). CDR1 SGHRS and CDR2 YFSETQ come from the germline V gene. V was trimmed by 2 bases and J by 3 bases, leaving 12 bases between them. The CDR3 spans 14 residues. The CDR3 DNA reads TGCGCCAGCAGCTTATCAGGGCCCCTCTACGAGCAGTACTTC. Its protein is CASSLSGPLYEQYF.